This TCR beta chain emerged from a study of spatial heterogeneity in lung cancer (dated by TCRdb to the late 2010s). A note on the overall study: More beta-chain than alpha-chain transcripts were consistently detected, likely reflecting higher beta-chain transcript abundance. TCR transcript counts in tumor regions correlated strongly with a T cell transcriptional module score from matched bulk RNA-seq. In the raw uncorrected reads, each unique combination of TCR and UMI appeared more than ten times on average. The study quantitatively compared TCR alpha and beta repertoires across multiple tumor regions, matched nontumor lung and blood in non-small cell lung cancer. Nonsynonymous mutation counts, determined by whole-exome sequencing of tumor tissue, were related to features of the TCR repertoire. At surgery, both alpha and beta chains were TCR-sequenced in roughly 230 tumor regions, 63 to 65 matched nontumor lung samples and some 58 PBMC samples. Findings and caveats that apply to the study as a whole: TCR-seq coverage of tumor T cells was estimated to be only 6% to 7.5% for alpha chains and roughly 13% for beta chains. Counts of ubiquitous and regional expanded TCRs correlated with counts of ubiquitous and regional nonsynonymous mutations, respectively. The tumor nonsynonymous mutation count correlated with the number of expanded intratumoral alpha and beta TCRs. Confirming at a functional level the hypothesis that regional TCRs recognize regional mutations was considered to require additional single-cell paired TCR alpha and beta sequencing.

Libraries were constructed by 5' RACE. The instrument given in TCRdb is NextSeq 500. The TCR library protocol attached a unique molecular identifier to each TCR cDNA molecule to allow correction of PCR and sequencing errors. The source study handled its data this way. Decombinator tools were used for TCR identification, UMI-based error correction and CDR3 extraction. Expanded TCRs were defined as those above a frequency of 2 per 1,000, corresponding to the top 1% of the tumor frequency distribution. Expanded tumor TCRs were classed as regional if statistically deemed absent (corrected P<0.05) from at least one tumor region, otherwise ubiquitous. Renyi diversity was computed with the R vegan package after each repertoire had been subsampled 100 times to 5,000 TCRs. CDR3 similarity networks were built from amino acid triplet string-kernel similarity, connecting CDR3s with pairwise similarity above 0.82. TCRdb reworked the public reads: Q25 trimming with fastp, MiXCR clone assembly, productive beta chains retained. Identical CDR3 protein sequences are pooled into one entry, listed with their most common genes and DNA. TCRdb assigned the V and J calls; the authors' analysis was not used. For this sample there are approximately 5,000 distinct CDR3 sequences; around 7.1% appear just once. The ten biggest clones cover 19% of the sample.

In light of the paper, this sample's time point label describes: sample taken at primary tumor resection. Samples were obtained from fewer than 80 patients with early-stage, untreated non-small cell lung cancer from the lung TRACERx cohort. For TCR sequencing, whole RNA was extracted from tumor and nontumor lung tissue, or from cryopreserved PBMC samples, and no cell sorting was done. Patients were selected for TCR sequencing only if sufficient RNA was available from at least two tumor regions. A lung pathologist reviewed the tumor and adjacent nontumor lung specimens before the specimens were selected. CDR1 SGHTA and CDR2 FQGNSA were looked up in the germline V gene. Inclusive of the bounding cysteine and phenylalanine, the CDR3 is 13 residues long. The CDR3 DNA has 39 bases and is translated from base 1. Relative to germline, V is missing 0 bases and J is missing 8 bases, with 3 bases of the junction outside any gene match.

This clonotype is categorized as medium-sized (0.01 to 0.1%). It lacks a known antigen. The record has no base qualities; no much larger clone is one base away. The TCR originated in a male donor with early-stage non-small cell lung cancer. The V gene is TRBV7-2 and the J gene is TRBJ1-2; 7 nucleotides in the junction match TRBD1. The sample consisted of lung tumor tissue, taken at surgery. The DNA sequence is TGTGCCAGCAGCTTAGCAGTAGGGGGCGGCTACACCTTC. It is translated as CASSLAVGGGYTF.